Listed below are T cell receptor beta chains from one sample, sequenced in a study of blood T cells in healthy people across ages. Via MiXCR, TCRdb re-called the 5' RACE reads, giving one row per CDR3 protein. The data hold around 1,700,000 distinct CDR3 sequences, with 28% observed a single time. The source material was blood. The receptor source for this set is a woman aged 25 to 45 in good health. Both conserved end residues are part of each CDR3. D genes are given only for firm matches. Only part of the rows carry a size: once, few, many, or a class if the clone is expanded.

clone_size	v_call	j_call	d_call	cdr3_nt	cdr3_aa
.	TRBV5-4	TRBJ2-5	.	TGTGCCAGCAGCTCCGTGACGGGGGACGAGACCCAGTACTTC	CASSSVTGDETQYF
once	TRBV6-5	TRBJ1-1	.	TGTGCCAGCAGTTACGAGGGGCGTATAACTGAAGCTTTCTTT	CASSYEGRITEAFF
few	TRBV4-1	TRBJ2-7	TRBD2	TGCGCCAGCAGCCAAGAAAGACGGGGGGGTTCCTACGAGCAGTACTTC	CASSQERRGGSYEQYF
few	TRBV2	TRBJ1-2	TRBD1	TGTGCCAGCAGTGAGATTAGGGGGCAAGGCTACACCTTC	CASSEIRGQGYTF
few	TRBV25-1	TRBJ1-2	TRBD1	TGTGCCAGCACCCCAGGGGGCAGGTTTAACTATGGCTACACCTTC	CASTPGGRFNYGYTF
few	TRBV15	TRBJ1-4	.	TGTGCCACCAGCCGAGTGACCGAGCCCAATGAAAAACTGTTTTTT	CATSRVTEPNEKLFF
few	TRBV6-5	TRBJ1-4	.	TGTGCCAGCAGTTTAGGACGTAGAAGAATGGATGAAAAACTGTTTTTT	CASSLGRRRMDEKLFF
few	TRBV12-3/TRBV12-4	TRBJ1-2	.	TGTGCCAGCAGCAAGGACAGAATACGGTCCAGCTACACCTTC	CASSKDRIRSSYTF
.	TRBV6-6	TRBJ1-2	.	TGTGCCAGCAGCTCTACAGGGTACTATGGCTACACCTTC	CASSSTGYYGYTF
few	TRBV25-1	TRBJ2-5	.	TGTGCCAGCAGTGAATACGGGACCTCTGCTGATACCCAGTACTTC	CASSEYGTSADTQYF
few	TRBV10-3	TRBJ2-3	.	TGTGCCATCAGGCCGACAGTGATGGGATCAGATACGCAGTATTTT	CAIRPTVMGSDTQYF
few	TRBV12-3/TRBV12-4	TRBJ2-6	.	TGTGCCAGCAGTATTGACAGGCTCTGGGCCAACGTCCTGACTTTC	CASSIDRLWANVLTF
few	TRBV24-1	TRBJ1-2	.	TGTGCCACCAGCCATGACTATGGCTACACCTTC	CATSHDYGYTF
many	TRBV20-1	TRBJ2-6	.	TGCAGTGCCCCTGCGGCCAGCTCTGGGGCCAACGTCCTGACTTTC	CSAPAASSGANVLTF
many	TRBV20-1	TRBJ2-7	TRBD1	TGCAGTGCTAGACGACAGGGAGAGCAGTACTTC	CSARRQGEQYF
.	TRBV21-1	TRBJ2-1	.	TGTGCCAGCAGCAACACGCTAGCGGGCTACTACAATGAGCAGTTCTTC	CASSNTLAGYYNEQFF
.	TRBV5-6	TRBJ2-3	.	TGTGCCAGCAGGCTGCTGGACGATACGCAGTATTTT	CASRLLDDTQYF
few	TRBV9	TRBJ2-5	.	TGTGCCAGCAGCGTAAGGGCAGTCCAAGAGACCCAGTACTTC	CASSVRAVQETQYF
many	TRBV6-5	TRBJ2-7	.	TGTGCCAGCAGTTACTCTCCCAGGGGGGACGAGCAGTACTTC	CASSYSPRGDEQYF
few	TRBV14	TRBJ2-1	.	TGTGCCAGCAGTATAGGACTACCACCCTACAATGAGCAGTTCTTC	CASSIGLPPYNEQFF
few	TRBV7-9	TRBJ2-1	.	TGTGCCAGCAGCTTAATTACGAGACAGTCTTACAATGAGCAGTTCTTC	CASSLITRQSYNEQFF
.	TRBV7-2	TRBJ2-7	TRBD1	TGTGCCAGCAGCTTAGTGCCGGGACAGGGTGTCGAGCAGTACTTC	CASSLVPGQGVEQYF
.	TRBV20-1	TRBJ2-5	.	TGCAGTGCTAGTCGGACGAGGGAGTACTTC	CSASRTREYF
few	TRBV3-1	TRBJ2-1	.	TGTGCCAGCACGAGGGGCTCCAATCTCGGGGAGCAGTTCTTC	CASTRGSNLGEQFF
many	TRBV5-1	TRBJ2-7	TRBD1	TGCGCCAGCAGCTTGGATAGGGACAGGGGCCGAATCTCCTACGAGCAGTACTTC	CASSLDRDRGRISYEQYF
few	TRBV2	TRBJ2-3	.	TGTGCCAGCAGTGACGAGACGGAGGCAGATACGCAGTATTTT	CASSDETEADTQYF
.	TRBV12-3/TRBV12-4	TRBJ2-7	TRBD1	TGTGCCAGCAGTTTGGATGGACAGGACCCCCCCTACGAGCAGTACTTC	CASSLDGQDPPYEQYF
.	TRBV6-5	TRBJ1-2	.	TGTGCCAGCAGTTACTCGCCCCAGTCCCCCTACTATGGCTGCACCTTC	CASSYSPQSPYYGCTF
.	TRBV30	TRBJ2-5	.	TGTGCCTGGAGTGATATGGAAGTGGGTGGACCGCTTCCCGAGACCCAGTACTTC	CAWSDMEVGGPLPETQYF
few	TRBV6-5	TRBJ2-5	.	TGTGCCAGCAGTTACTCGATAGCCGCGGCTAGCCGAGAGACCCAGTACTTC	CASSYSIAAASRETQYF
few	TRBV19	TRBJ2-2	TRBD2	TGTGCCAGTAGTAAGACGAGTCTAGCGGGCAACACCGGGGAGCTGTTTTTT	CASSKTSLAGNTGELFF
.	TRBV7-9	TRBJ1-2	.	TGTGCCAGCAGCTCCCTTAGGGGCGCGGGCTATGGCTACACCTTC	CASSSLRGAGYGYTF
few	TRBV12-3/TRBV12-4	TRBJ1-4	.	TGTGCCAGCAGTCCCACCGGCGCAAGACGGGAAAAACTGTTTTTT	CASSPTGARREKLFF
.	TRBV11-2	TRBJ2-1	.	TGTGCCAGCGCGGGCTCCTACAATGAGCAGTTCTTC	CASAGSYNEQFF
.	TRBV5-5	TRBJ1-2	.	TGTGCCAGCAGCTCTCGACAGGCTACCTACTCTAACTATGGCTACACCTTC	CASSSRQATYSNYGYTF
.	TRBV5-1	TRBJ2-3	.	TGCGCCAGCAGCTTAGGGACGTTCGTAGCAGATACGCAGTATTTT	CASSLGTFVADTQYF
.	TRBV30	TRBJ2-5	.	TGTGCCTGGAGGGTATTGACCTTAGAGACCCAGTACTTC	CAWRVLTLETQYF
many	TRBV7-2	TRBJ2-1	TRBD2	TGTGCCAGCAGCCCACGACTAGCGGGGACCTACAATGAGCAGTTCTTC	CASSPRLAGTYNEQFF